These 11 T cell receptor beta chains share one sample of origin, sequenced in a study of beta chain features in type 1 diabetes. The isolated RNA, all of it, was reverse transcribed, so expressed TCRB transcripts were what got sequenced. The protocol was immunoSEQ multiplex PCR, while the TCRdb copy is restricted to in-frame clones and leaves out a portion. The data contain about 150,000 clones, 8.5% to 14% of them singletons. The source material was central memory CD4+ T cells from blood. These receptors all come from a man aged 18 to 35 in good health.

The chain is built from TRBV19 and TRBJ1-6; 10 bases line up with TRBD1. The germline CDR1 and CDR2 sequences are LNHDA and SQIVND (reference sequence). Unmatched junction bases numbered 6, after V lost 6 bases and J lost 10 bases. The CDR3 spans 14 residues. Here the CDR3 DNA reads TGTGCCAGTAGCTCCGGGACAGGGGCGTCACCCCTCCACTTT. This sequence encodes CASSSGTGASPLHF.

This clone was counted a few times. J is TRBJ1-2 and V is TRBV18; D is perhaps TRBD1 (5 bases). The CDR3 extends over 14 amino acids. Trimming stripped 2 bases from V and 8 bases from J, with 15 bases between. From germline, CDR1 is KGHSH and CDR2 LQKENI. CDR3 bases: TGTGCCAGCTCACCAGGGGCAAGTCTGAGAGGCTACACCTTC. Protein sequence: CASSPGASLRGYTF.

The chain links TRBV7-9 to TRBJ2-5; TRBD2 matches 10 bases. Germline CDR1 reads SEHNR; CDR2 reads FQNEAQ (reference sequence). The CDR3 spans 18 residues. J gave up 5 bases and V 5 bases, and 17 bases lay outside the gene matches. CDR3 residues: CASSQEPPSGGGRETQYF. CDR3 sequence (DNA): TGTGCCAGCAGCCAAGAGCCGCCCAGCGGGGGGGGCCGGGAGACCCAGTACTTC. The full variable domain, its missing parts supplied by reference TRBV7-9 and TRBJ2-5, is DTGVSQNPRHKITKRGQNVTFRCDPISEHNRLYWYRQTLGQGPEFLTYFQNEAQLEKSRLLSDRFSAERPKGSFSTLEIQRTEQGDSAMYLCASSQEPPSGGGRETQYFGPGTRLLVL.

This clone was observed a handful of times. The gene calls are TRBV7-9 and TRBJ1-1, with 8 bases lining up with TRBD1. J was trimmed by 4 bases and V by 3 bases; bases with no gene match: 4. Germline CDR1 SEHNR, CDR2 FQNEAQ (reference sequence). CDR3 size: 14 residues. The CDR3 reads CASSLGQASTEAFF. CDR3 bases: TGTGCCAGCAGCTTGGGACAGGCGAGCACTGAAGCTTTCTTT.

This clone was observed a few times. The chain is built from TRBV9 and TRBJ2-2; D unresolved. CDR3 length equals 13 residues. The germline V gene has CDR1 SGDLS and CDR2 YYNGEE. V lost 1 base to trimming and J lost 4 bases, with 5 bases between them. Here the CDR3 reads CASSVRVTGELFF. The CDR3 DNA follows: TGTGCCAGCAGCGTAAGGGTCACCGGGGAGCTGTTTTTT.

The rearrangement uses TRBV7-2 and TRBJ1-2, with a possible D match to TRBD1 (5 bases). Germline V gene sequence: CDR1 SGHTA, CDR2 FQGNSA. Trimming removed 2 bases at V and 4 bases at J, with 14 bases between. There are 15 residues in the CDR3. The CDR3 here is CASSLHGASPYGYTF. In nucleotides, the CDR3 is TGTGCCAGCAGCTTACACGGGGCCTCACCCTATGGCTACACCTTC.

J is TRBJ1-1 and V is TRBV27; TRBD1 agrees at 12 bases. This CDR3 region has 16 residues. CDR1 MNHEY and CDR2 SMNVEV come from the germline V gene (reference sequence). V dropped 5 bases and J dropped 4; count of bases not matched to a gene: 8. As DNA, the CDR3 is TGTGCCAGCAGTAAACCGGGACAGGGGGCCGGCACTGAAGCTTTCTTT. Protein: CASSKPGQGAGTEAFF.

Note on this clone: Other DNA sequences in the sample encode the same CDR3. The chain combines TRBV29-1 with TRBJ2-2; TRBD1 matches at 11 bases. V lost 5 bases, J lost 6 bases, and 8 bases stayed unmatched. This CDR3 spans 15 amino acids. Germline CDR1 SQVTM, CDR2 ANQGSEA. CDR3: CSVLSGTGGPGELFF. The CDR3 DNA sequence: TGCAGCGTTCTTTCCGGGACAGGGGGACCCGGGGAGCTGTTTTTT.

J is TRBJ2-1 and V is TRBV25-1; possibly TRBD2 for D (6 bases). The CDR3 runs 15 residues. Per germline, CDR1 MGHDK and CDR2 SYGVNS. Trimming stripped 2 bases from V and 4 bases from J, with 12 bases between. Here the CDR3 reads CASSENSGIYNEQFF. The CDR3 DNA sequence: TGTGCCAGCAGTGAAAATAGCGGCATATACAATGAGCAGTTCTTC.

This clone was seen a handful of times. The V gene is TRBV6-5, the J gene TRBJ2-5; 8 nucleotides line up with TRBD2. CDR3 length: 15 residues. With V trimmed by 8 bases and J by 4 bases, 12 bases remained unmatched. Germline-derived CDR1 and CDR2 are MNHEY and SVGAGI. The CDR3 sequence is CASGARLAFIETQYF. As DNA, the CDR3 is TGTGCCAGCGGAGCCCGACTAGCGTTCATAGAGACCCAGTACTTC.

There are many counts of this clone. The CDR3 DNA is TGTGCCAGTAGTTGGCTAAGCGGGAGGGCCCTTAATGAGCAGTTCTTC. Encoded protein: CASSWLSGRALNEQFF. J is TRBJ2-1 and V is TRBV19; 10 positions agree with TRBD2. V was clipped by 5 bases and J by 7 bases; unmatched bases: 11. The CDR3 sequence is 16 residues long. The germline gives CDR1 LNHDA, CDR2 SQIVND (reference sequence).